The 9 T cell receptor beta chains below were found in one sample sequenced in a study of shared clonotypes between healthy human individuals. CD45RO negativity and positive selection for CCR7 defined naive CD8 cells, a population that excluded terminally differentiated effector memory CD45RA+ cells. Generated by immunoSEQ multiplex PCR, the TCRdb table keeps only in-frame clones and is missing some. The sample carries roughly 2,000,000 clones, 93% recorded once. The specimen was naive CD8+ T cells from PBMCs. All receptors come from a man aged 18 to 29 in good health. Some clones in this sample may be carry-over from other donors' samples.

The chain recombines TRBV9 with TRBJ2-4; D call uncertain. V lost 2 bases and J 11 bases, leaving 17 bases between the germline ends. This CDR3 has 14 residues. The V gene's germline CDR1 is SGDLS and CDR2 YYNGEE. CDR3 sequence reads: CASSVEPAEVVQYF. DNA for the CDR3: TGTGCCAGCAGCGTGGAGCCAGCCGAGGTGGTTCAGTACTTC.

This clone has more than one count but fewer than ten. The chain uses TRBV19 and TRBJ2-1; tentatively, D is TRBD2 (6 bases). Trimming removed 5 bases at V and 0 bases at J, with 8 bases between. CDR3 length equals 14 residues. Germline-derived CDR1 and CDR2 are LNHDA and SQIVND (reference sequence). This CDR3 reads CASSDGSSYNEQFF. CDR3 nucleotides: TGTGCCAGTAGTGACGGGAGCTCCTACAATGAGCAGTTCTTC.

This clone was seen more than once but under ten times. V usage is TRBV15 and J usage is TRBJ1-1; 8 nucleotides align to TRBD1. The CDR3 covers 14 residues. V shed 3 bases, J shed 3 bases, and the junction held 3 bases outside the gene matches. Per the germline V gene, CDR1 is LNHNV and CDR2 is YYDKDF (reference sequence). The CDR3 sequence is CATSSGQGYTEAFF. In nucleotides, the CDR3 is TGTGCCACCAGCAGCGGACAGGGCTACACTGAAGCTTTCTTT.

This rearrangement joins TRBV19 to TRBJ2-1, with 7 bases aligning to TRBD1. V lost 3 bases, J lost 3 bases, and 2 bases stayed unmatched. Germline assignment: CDR1 LNHDA and CDR2 SQIVND (reference sequence). The CDR3 covers 14 residues. DNA of the CDR3: TGTGCCAGTAGTATGGACAGGAGCTACAATGAGCAGTTCTTC. Translated, it gives CASSMDRSYNEQFF.

The chain couples TRBV10-3 to TRBJ1-5; no firm D call. V dropped 0 bases and J dropped 4 bases, with 13 bases sitting between them. The germline V gene encodes CDR1 ENHRY and CDR2 SYGVKD. The CDR3 has 16 amino acids. CDR3 sequence: CAISESWQNINQPQHF. DNA of the CDR3: TGTGCCATCAGTGAGTCGTGGCAGAACATTAATCAGCCCCAGCATTTT.

The chain carries TRBV6-5 and TRBJ2-3; TRBD2 might be the D (6 bases). Germline V CDR1 and CDR2: MNHEY, SVGAGI. V gave up 2 bases and J gave up 2 bases, with 8 bases separating them. CDR3 length equals 14 residues. DNA of the CDR3: TGTGCCAGCAGTTACGCGGGGATCACAGATACGCAGTATTTT. Translated, it gives CASSYAGITDTQYF.

This chain uses TRBV6-1 with TRBJ2-2; 12 bases align to TRBD2. CDR3 length: 18 amino acids. Germline values: CDR1 MNHNS, CDR2 SASEGT. V lost 3 bases to trimming and J lost 6 bases; unmatched junction nucleotides: 11. CDR3 sequence reads: CASSEFFRLAGVPGELFF. The CDR3 coding sequence is TGTGCCAGCAGTGAGTTTTTCCGACTAGCGGGAGTCCCCGGGGAGCTGTTTTTT.

This clone turned up a few times. The chain carries TRBV30 and TRBJ1-1, with D perhaps matching TRBD1 (5 bases). Deletions cut 0 bases from V and 4 bases from J, with 12 bases between. CDR1 and CDR2 (germline): GTSNPN, SVGIG (reference sequence). This CDR3 is built from 14 residues. The CDR3 protein is CAWSVLTGPTEAFF. The CDR3 DNA reads as TGTGCCTGGAGTGTACTTACGGGGCCCACTGAAGCTTTCTTT.

The rearrangement links TRBV4-1 to TRBJ1-1, with D possibly matching TRBD1 (6 bases). The CDR3 has 14 residues. Germline CDR1 is MGHRA and CDR2 is YSYEKL. Trimming shortened V by 1 base and J by 4 bases, and 10 bases separated the two germline ends. The CDR3 region has the DNA TGCGCCAGCAGCCAAGCACAGGGAATCACTGAAGCTTTCTTT. Amino acid sequence: CASSQAQGITEAFF.